This TCR beta chain came from a study of T cells in Graves' hyperthyroidism and ophthalmopathy. The sample holds a few counts of this clonotype. What it binds is not known. RNA transcripts served as the template for amplifying TCR beta CDR3 regions. The study used the HTBI primer set for a first-round RT-PCR of the TCR CDR3. TCRdb independently ran MiXCR on the multiplex PCR reads; one entry per CDR3 protein. The sample lists about 640,000 distinct CDR3 sequences, 20% occurring once. Fresh 10 ml peripheral blood yielded PBMCs. Points from the study as a whole: Most thyroid clonotypes expanded above 0.001 appeared in blood too. Ophthalmopathy was model-predicted a median around 6.1 months pre-onset.

This CDR3 has 13 amino acids. V shed 6 bases and J shed 6 bases, with 17 bases lying between them. Germline loops: CDR1 DFQATT, CDR2 SNEGSKA (reference sequence). Sequenced input: blood. The sequence was collected from a man aged 25 to 45 with Graves' ophthalmopathy. This rearrangement joins TRBV20-1 to TRBJ1-2; D is uncertain. The CDR3 coding sequence is TGCAGTGCCCCCCTCCGAGGGCAAAATGGCTACACCTTC. The encoded protein is CSAPLRGQNGYTF.